This note documents a single T cell receptor beta chain sequence. Its binding antigen is unknown. Within one base of it there is no much larger clone, and no base qualities were kept. The source of the sample is a study of control samples from healthy donors and cancer patients (dated by TCRdb to between 2020 and 2021). The germline V gene yields MNHEY for CDR1 and SVGAGI for CDR2. V lost 6 bases and J lost 1 base; the stretch between them is 12 bases long. Its CDR3 holds 14 amino acids, cysteine through phenylalanine. Only the CDR3 portion is preserved as DNA: 42 bases, with reading frame beginning at the first base. To prepare the library, the immunoSEQ multiplex PCR assay was applied. Here the immuneACCESS table is served through TCRdb, limited to in-frame sequences with V and J called. Missing clones are a known gap in these copies; in checked studies unresolved V genes cover under half, and the rest lacks a known reason. For this sample there are 400,000 to 500,000 clones; about 93% appear just once. In total, the top ten clones hold around 6.5% of the sample.

Material for sequencing was PBMCs. The TCR sequence derives from a man aged 35-49 years with head and neck cancer. The chain uses TRBV6-5 and TRBJ1-1; the D segment cannot be called with confidence. Read as DNA, the sequence is TGTGCCAGCAGCCTCTTGACTGCGAACACTGAAGCTTTCTTT. Translated, it gives CASSLLTANTEAFF.